This T cell receptor (beta chain) was profiled in a study of T cells in Graves' hyperthyroidism and ophthalmopathy (dated by TCRdb to between 2018 and 2020). General notes on the study: Peripheral blood samples were taken at initial diagnosis, before any treatment was given. Prospective prediction of ophthalmopathy was tested in an independent validation cohort consisting of 18 hyperthyroidism patients and approximately 16 patients who later progressed to ophthalmopathy. Thyroid tissue and blood T-cell repertoires from more than five Graves' hyperthyroidism patients were also compared in the study. TCR V-J signatures able to tell the groups apart were searched for in a discovery cohort of 90 to 100 patients, of whom roughly 42 had Graves' ophthalmopathy and around 56 had stable Graves' hyperthyroidism. The paper describes TCR Vbeta CDR3 sequencing of roughly 130 peripheral blood samples, made up of 40 to 45 ophthalmopathy patients, roughly 72 hyperthyroidism patients and some 17 progressor patients. The 90 to 100 discovery patients were randomly split 7:3 into training and test sets. After sampling, hyperthyroidism patients received methimazole starting at 30 mg daily, and ophthalmopathy patients received high-dose intravenous methylprednisolone.

The CDR3 contains 13 residues, cysteine and phenylalanine counted. The read is trimmed to its CDR3 DNA, 39 bases read in frame from base 1. V ends up 8 bases short and J 4 bases short, with an unmatched junction base count of 5. From a lookup of the germline V gene (reference sequence), CDR1 and CDR2 are MNHEY and SMNVEV. The TCR beta CDR3 regions were amplified from the RNA transcripts. The TCR CDR3 was subjected to a first round of RT-PCR using the HTBI primer set and the Qiagen OneStep RT-PCR kit. The libraries were constructed in a second round of multiplex PCR and then size-selected and purified. Libraries were sequenced paired-end with 100 bp reads on an Illumina HiSeq2000. Processing in the source paper ran as follows. SOAPnuke was used to process the raw data, throwing out any read that contained adapters or uncalled bases, had a mean Phred below 15, or lacked an exact constant-primer or identifier match. COPE v1.2.5 was used to merge the high-quality paired reads, and each unique nucleotide sequence was defined as a clonotype. MiTCR v1.1 was used to align clonotypes to the IMGT TRBV, TRBD and TRBJ reference segments. The analysis was restricted to V-J combinations with a frequency above 0.0001, which together covered about 99% of the repertoires. The TCS score was defined as F50 (clonal expansion) divided by E x V (chaos), with BLOSUM62-based TCRdist calculated between CDR3 peptides within each V-J. Welch's t-statistics and random forest reduced fewer than 550 V-J features to around 14, which were used in a naive Bayes classifier (R e1071). TCRdb took the public reads, trimmed them with fastp at Q25, ran MiXCR for clone calling and kept in-frame beta chains. Each entry is one CDR3 protein sequence, shown with its most common DNA and genes. The V and J calls follow TCRdb's processing rather than the paper's. Here the sample has over 500,000 distinct CDR3 sequences; around 15% occur a single time. Of the sample, about 15% falls within the top ten clones.

A patient counted as having stable Graves' hyperthyroidism if no progression to ophthalmopathy occurred over 18 months of follow-up. Hyperthyroidism patients were newly diagnosed, had a disease duration of under 2 months, and were aged 18 to 65 years. Patients with uncontrolled infections, other autoimmune diseases, pregnancy or lactation were excluded. Diagnoses relied on clinical symptoms, serum thyroxine and TRAb, thyroid ultrasound and orbital computed tomography. PBMCs were separated from approximately 9.9 ml of fresh peripheral blood using Ficoll-Paque density gradient centrifugation. Trizol reagent was used to extract total RNA, and RNA quality was then checked on an Agilent 2100 Bioanalyzer. As concerns this clonotype: Which antigen it targets is not known. One base away there is no much larger clone; base qualities are not given.

Results and caveats for the whole study, not just this receptor: In validation, the model predicted progression to ophthalmopathy with roughly 66% sensitivity and approximately 78% specificity, a median of around six months before onset. No statistical method was used to set the sample size in advance, and investigators knew the group allocation. Most expanded thyroid clonotypes (frequency above 0.001) were also found in blood, which suggests that blood repertoires may mirror thyroid immune responses. A 13 V-J signature model separated ophthalmopathy from stable hyperthyroidism, with roughly 88% sensitivity and 81% to 82% specificity in cross-validation and 80%/75% in testing.

The source material was blood. This sequence originates from a woman between 40 and 55 years old with Graves' hyperthyroidism. The sequence links TRBV27 to TRBJ2-7; TRBD2 aligns with 10 central bases. CDR3 sequence: CASGGSGRYEQYF. The sequenced DNA is TGTGCCAGCGGAGGTAGCGGGAGGTACGAGCAGTACTTC.